These 26 T cell receptor beta chains were sequenced from one sample in a study of OX40 agonist ivuxolimab in advanced cancers. Using immunoSEQ multiplex PCR, the repertoire was profiled, and TCRdb retains in-frame clones only, with some absent. Among tens of thousands of clones listed, 65% to 85% were seen once. Sequencing used CD4+ or CD8+ T cells sorted from blood, obtained in a trial of the OX40 agonist ivuxolimab. Receptors were obtained from an adult with an advanced solid tumor such as melanoma, head and neck, liver or kidney cancer.

This clone has just a few counts. The V gene is TRBV9, the J gene TRBJ1-1; weak D call: TRBD1 (5 bases). The CDR3 consists of 14 residues. V was clipped by 0 bases and J by 4 bases, with 10 bases between them. Germline CDR1 is SGDLS and CDR2 is YYNGEE. The CDR3 reads CASSVEGGGTEAFF. In nucleotides, the CDR3 is TGTGCCAGCAGCGTAGAGGGCGGGGGCACTGAAGCTTTCTTT.

The rearrangement joins TRBV6-1 to TRBJ2-7; D may be TRBD2 (6 bases). The CDR3 contains 15 residues. Germline V lookup: CDR1 MNHNS, CDR2 SASEGT. The V gene lost 1 base and the J gene lost 2 bases, with 12 bases spanning the gap. CDR3 nucleotides: TGTGCCAGCAGTGAAGTTTTGGGAGGAGCCTACGAGCAGTACTTC. Protein product: CASSEVLGGAYEQYF.

The chain is built from TRBV14 and TRBJ2-5, with a tentative D call TRBD2 (6 bases). Germline-derived CDR1 and CDR2 are SGHDN and FVKESK. V dropped 0 bases and J dropped 4 bases, with 15 bases sitting between them. The CDR3 sequence is 16 residues long. The CDR3 here is CASSQESSSVLETQYF. The CDR3 DNA is TGTGCCAGCAGCCAAGAGTCGTCTAGCGTACTAGAGACCCAGTACTTC.

The chain uses TRBV19 and TRBJ2-1, with TRBD2 matching 11 bases. J gave up 10 bases and V 10 bases, and 9 bases lay outside the gene matches. The CDR3 has 13 residues. Germline-derived CDR1 and CDR2 are LNHDA and SQIVND (reference sequence). The CDR3: CATMTSGMGEQFF. The CDR3 DNA reads as TGTGCCACTATGACTAGCGGGATGGGGGAGCAGTTCTTC.

This clone was counted a few times. V is TRBV30 and J is TRBJ2-5, with 12 bases matching TRBD2. Looked up from germline, CDR1 is GTSNPN and CDR2 is SVGIG (reference sequence). V dropped 3 bases and J dropped 5; count of bases not matched to a gene: 10. There are 16 residues in the CDR3. The CDR3 bases are TGTGCCTGGAGCAATCTAGCGGGGGGGTCCCAGGAGACCCAGTACTTC. Protein sequence: CAWSNLAGGSQETQYF.

The gene calls are TRBV6-1 and TRBJ1-6; 10 positions agree with TRBD1. Germline values: CDR1 MNHNS, CDR2 SASEGT. There are 16 residues in the CDR3. V shed 2 bases, J shed 7 bases, and the junction held 5 bases outside the gene matches. CDR3 coding DNA: TGTGCCAGCAGTGAACCGACAGGGGGCTGGAATTCACCCCTCCACTTT. Protein: CASSEPTGGWNSPLHF.

The V gene is TRBV2, the J gene TRBJ2-7; 9 positions agree with TRBD1. Germline assignment: CDR1 SNHLY and CDR2 FYNNEI. The V gene end was trimmed by 7 bases and the J gene end by 3 bases; junction bases not matched to a gene: 7. This CDR3 is 14 amino acids long. The CDR3 region is CASTLGTGFYEQYF. The CDR3 DNA follows: TGTGCCAGCACCTTGGGGACAGGGTTCTACGAGCAGTACTTC.

The V gene is TRBV28, the J gene TRBJ2-3; D is unresolved. Germline V gene sequence: CDR1 MDHEN, CDR2 SYDVKM. CDR3 length equals 15 residues. V lost 8 bases, J lost 0 bases, and 15 bases lay in between. CDR3 sequence reads: CASGKLQTSTDTQYF. The CDR3 DNA sequence: TGTGCCAGCGGTAAACTGCAAACTAGCACAGATACGCAGTATTTT. The full variable domain, with the rest looked up from reference TRBV28 and TRBJ2-3, is DVKVTQSSRYLVKRTGEKVFLECVQDMDHENMFWYRQDPGLGLRLIYFSYDVKMKEKGDIPEGYSVSREKKERFSLILESASTNQTSMYLCASGKLQTSTDTQYFGPGTRLTVL.

The chain carries TRBV12-5 and TRBJ2-2, with D possibly being TRBD2 (6 bases). The CDR3 spans 18 residues. V gave up 0 bases and J gave up 7 bases, with 21 bases separating them. Germline loops: CDR1 LGHNT, CDR2 FRNRAP. The CDR3 reads CASGLVENSGGLIGELFF. The DNA for the CDR3 is TGTGCTAGTGGTTTGGTAGAGAACTCCGGGGGATTAATCGGGGAGCTGTTTTTT.

This chain joins TRBV7-9 and TRBJ2-7, with 10 bases that match TRBD1. The germline gives CDR1 SEHNR, CDR2 FQNEAQ (reference sequence). CDR3 length: 16 amino acids. Losses at the gene ends were 5 bases for V and 1 base for J; bases not matched to a gene: 8. The CDR3 region is CASSNPRDRGSYEQYF. DNA for the CDR3: TGTGCCAGCAGCAACCCCCGGGACAGGGGTTCCTACGAGCAGTACTTC.

The V gene is TRBV28, the J gene TRBJ1-3; 7 bases agree with TRBD1. There are 17 residues in the CDR3. Germline V gives CDR1 MDHEN, CDR2 SYDVKM. Trimming removed 6 bases from V and 0 bases from J; junction bases left unmatched: 11. This CDR3 is CASSLSRTGDSGNTIYF. The CDR3 DNA reads as TGTGCCAGCAGCCTATCTCGGACAGGAGACTCTGGAAACACCATATATTTT. Filled out from reference TRBV28 and TRBJ1-3, the complete variable domain reads DVKVTQSSRYLVKRTGEKVFLECVQDMDHENMFWYRQDPGLGLRLIYFSYDVKMKEKGDIPEGYSVSREKKERFSLILESASTNQTSMYLCASSLSRTGDSGNTIYFGEGSWLTVV.

This clone has more than one count but fewer than ten. The rearrangement joins TRBV19 to TRBJ1-1; 9 bases are a match to TRBD1. The CDR3 has 14 residues. Per germline, CDR1 LNHDA and CDR2 SQIVND (reference sequence). V dropped 4 bases and J dropped 5; count of bases not matched to a gene: 5. CDR3: CASSSRDRATEAFF. The CDR3 DNA sequence: TGTGCCAGTAGTAGCCGGGACAGGGCGACTGAAGCTTTCTTT. The full variable domain, completed using reference TRBV19 and TRBJ1-1, is DGGITQSPKYLFRKEGQNVTLSCEQNLNHDAMYWYRQDPGQGLRLIYYSQIVNDFQKGDIAEGYSVSREKKESFPLTVTSAQKNPTAFYLCASSSRDRATEAFFGQGTRLTVV.

V usage is TRBV14 and J usage is TRBJ2-1; 10 bases map to TRBD2. The germline V gene has CDR1 SGHDN and CDR2 FVKESK. J gave up 9 bases and V 4 bases, and 6 bases lay outside the gene matches. This CDR3 region has 14 residues. As DNA, the CDR3 is TGTGCCAGCAGCCTAGCGGGAGGAGGGAGTGAGCAGTTCTTC. It yields the protein CASSLAGGGSEQFF.

V is TRBV19 and J is TRBJ2-1, with TRBD2 matching over 7 bases. After removal of 5 bases from V and 8 bases from J, the junction contained 9 bases not matched to a gene. CDR1 is LNHDA and CDR2 is SQIVND in the germline V gene (reference sequence). The length of the CDR3 is 14 residues. CDR3 protein: CASSPGLGRDEQFF. The CDR3 coding sequence is TGTGCCAGTAGTCCCGGACTAGGCCGCGATGAGCAGTTCTTC.

The chain carries TRBV6-5 and TRBJ1-2; D not certain. The CDR3 has 14 amino acids. Trimming stripped 0 bases from V and 2 bases from J, with 7 bases between. The V gene's germline CDR1 is MNHEY and CDR2 SVGAGI. This chain's CDR3 is CASSYSTGNYGYTF. The CDR3 coding sequence is TGTGCCAGCAGTTACTCGACGGGAAACTATGGCTACACCTTC.

This clone was observed a handful of times. This chain links TRBV10-3 with TRBJ1-5; D may be TRBD1 (6 bases). Germline V gene lookup returns CDR1 ENHRY and CDR2 SYGVKD. V lost 6 bases and J 1 base, leaving 7 bases between the germline ends. The CDR3 is made up of 13 amino acids. CDR3 protein: CAIRGQSNQPQHF. CDR3 nucleotides: TGTGCCATCAGAGGACAGAGCAATCAGCCCCAGCATTTT.

The chain has TRBV6-1 and TRBJ2-7, with 10 positions matching TRBD1. V lost 2 bases and J lost 2; bases outside the gene matches: 3. From germline, CDR1 is MNHNS and CDR2 SASEGT. The CDR3 has 15 residues. Written as DNA, the CDR3 is TGTGCCAGCAGTGAACTGACAGGGGGCCCCTACGAGCAGTACTTC. Translation gives CASSELTGGPYEQYF.

This clone is a singleton in its sample. The chain recombines TRBV5-1 with TRBJ2-3; 7 positions agree with TRBD2. The CDR3 runs 14 residues. Germline V gene lookup returns CDR1 SGHRS and CDR2 YFSETQ. After removal of 2 bases from V and 2 bases from J, the junction contained 2 bases not matched to a gene. CDR3 amino acids: CASSLSGVTDTQYF. In DNA form, the CDR3 reads TGCGCCAGCAGCTTAAGCGGGGTCACAGATACGCAGTATTTT.

The genes are TRBV7-2 and TRBJ1-4; perhaps TRBD1 as D (5 bases). The V end was cut by 2 bases, the J end by 4 bases, with 17 bases between. The CDR3 extends over 17 amino acids. From germline, CDR1 is SGHTA and CDR2 FQGNSA. The CDR3 spells CASSLNPPGAGNEKLFF. Written as DNA, the CDR3 is TGTGCCAGCAGCTTAAACCCGCCCGGGGCCGGTAATGAAAAACTGTTTTTT.

The rearrangement joins TRBV11-2 to TRBJ2-2, with D unclear. With 5 bases removed from V and 4 bases from J, the gap between germline ends came to 17 bases. The CDR3 consists of 16 residues. CDR1 and CDR2 (germline): SGHAT, FQNNGV. The CDR3 DNA sequence: TGTGCCAGCAGCCGTCGGGCTTACATATCCACCGGGGAGCTGTTTTTT. This translates into CASSRRAYISTGELFF. Based on the CDR3 plus reference TRBV11-2 and TRBJ2-2, the full variable domain is EAGVAQSPRYKIIEKRQSVAFWCNPISGHATLYWYQQILGQGPKLLIQFQNNGVVDDSQLPKDRFSAERLKGVDSTLKIQPAKLEDSAVYLCASSRRAYISTGELFFGEGSRLTVL.

This clone was found a few times. V and J are TRBV18 and TRBJ2-2; D might be TRBD2 (6 bases). This CDR3 spans 14 amino acids. The V gene's germline CDR1 is KGHSH and CDR2 LQKENI. Trimming shortened V by 6 bases and J by 5 bases, and 13 bases separated the two germline ends. CDR3 nucleotides: TGTGCCAGCTCGGGACTTCCCGGGACCGGGGAGCTGTTTTTT. It specifies CASSGLPGTGELFF.

This sequence joins TRBV27 and TRBJ2-2; tentative D call: TRBD1 (6 bases). CDR3 size: 13 residues. V was trimmed by 6 bases and J by 6 bases, leaving 11 bases between them. Germline CDR1 and CDR2: MNHEY and SMNVEV (reference sequence). The CDR3 loop is CASSFTGPGELFF. The CDR3 region has the DNA TGTGCCAGCAGCTTTACAGGGCCCGGGGAGCTGTTTTTT.

The chain has TRBV4-2 and TRBJ1-1; 7 bases agree with TRBD1. Trimming cost V 4 bases and J 1 base; bases outside gene matches: 3. The CDR3 loop spans 14 amino acids. Germline V CDR1 and CDR2: LGHNA, YNFKEQ. For the CDR3, the DNA is TGTGCCAGCAGCCCGGAGGGGGCGAACACTGAAGCTTTCTTT. Protein: CASSPEGANTEAFF.

The rearrangement joins TRBV29-1 to TRBJ1-2; tentatively, D is TRBD1 (5 bases). The germline V gene encodes CDR1 SQVTM and CDR2 ANQGSEA. Deletions cut 4 bases from V and 6 bases from J, with 12 bases between. CDR3 size: 12 residues. The DNA for the CDR3 is TGCAGCGTTGGCGGCAGGGAGAATGGCTACACCTTC. Protein: CSVGGRENGYTF. The full variable domain, in which reference TRBV29-1 and TRBJ1-2 provide the parts outside the CDR3, is SAVISQKPSRDICQRGTSLTIQCQVDSQVTMMFWYRQQPGQSLTLIATANQGSEATYESGFVIDKFPISRPNLTFSTLTVSNMSPEDSSIYLCSVGGRENGYTFGSGTRLTVV.

V gene TRBV7-9 combines with J gene TRBJ1-1; D may be TRBD1 (5 bases). The germline V and J ends were trimmed by 2 bases and 3 bases, with 7 bases remaining between them. Germline loops: CDR1 SEHNR, CDR2 FQNEAQ (reference sequence). This CDR3 is built from 13 residues. The CDR3 loop is CASSLWGDTEAFF. The CDR3 coding sequence is TGTGCCAGCAGCTTATGGGGGGACACTGAAGCTTTCTTT. The full variable domain, its missing parts supplied by reference TRBV7-9 and TRBJ1-1, is DTGVSQNPRHKITKRGQNVTFRCDPISEHNRLYWYRQTLGQGPEFLTYFQNEAQLEKSRLLSDRFSAERPKGSFSTLEIQRTEQGDSAMYLCASSLWGDTEAFFGQGTRLTVV.

The chain combines TRBV7-2 with TRBJ1-6; possible D gene TRBD1, 6 bases. This CDR3 region has 15 residues. The germline CDR1 and CDR2 sequences are SGHTA and FQGNSA. V lost 5 bases and J lost 6, with 14 bases in between. The CDR3 spells CASSPQQGGNSPLHF. The CDR3, as DNA: TGTGCCAGCAGCCCCCAACAGGGTGGTAATTCACCCCTCCACTTT.